The 29 T cell receptor beta chains presented below share a single source sample, sequenced in a study of cytomegalovirus exposure and HLA in healthy donors. The PCR made use of 60 Vbeta and 13 Jbeta primers. Only in-frame clones appear in the TCRdb table, and some are missing; sequencing was by immunoSEQ multiplex PCR. The sample includes about 54,000 clones. Material: PBMCs. The receptors were sampled from a woman aged 40 to 50 in good health and CMV-seronegative.

The CDR3 nucleotides are TGTGCCAGCAGCCAAGTGGACAGGGACCCGTTTGGCGAGCAGTACTTC. Translation: CASSQVDRDPFGEQYF. V and J are TRBV14 and TRBJ2-7, with 8 bases identical to TRBD1. Germline CDR1 SGHDN, CDR2 FVKESK. This CDR3 comprises 16 residues. V lost 1 base to trimming and J lost 6 bases; unmatched junction nucleotides: 11.

The rearrangement joins TRBV4-2 to TRBJ1-4; TRBD1 matches 10 bases. CDR3 size: 16 residues. The ends lost 0 bases at V and 5 bases at J; junction bases unmatched: 3. CDR1 and CDR2 (germline): LGHNA, YNFKEQ. The CDR3 nucleotides read TGTGCCAGCAGCCAAGAGGGGGGACAGGGGAATGAAAAACTGTTTTTT. Translation gives CASSQEGGQGNEKLFF.

V usage is TRBV19 and J usage is TRBJ1-2; D not resolved. Germline assignment: CDR1 LNHDA and CDR2 SQIVND (reference sequence). The CDR3 spans 13 residues. V lost 3 bases and J 3 bases, leaving 8 bases between the germline ends. The chain's CDR3 is CASSIIGDYGYTF. CDR3 coding DNA: TGTGCCAGTAGTATTATCGGGGACTATGGCTACACCTTC.

The chain links TRBV2 to TRBJ2-3; 9 bases agree with TRBD1. Germline trimming cut 4 bases from V and 3 bases from J; bases unmatched to any gene: 2. The germline V gene has CDR1 SNHLY and CDR2 FYNNEI. This CDR3 is 14 amino acids long. The CDR3 region has the DNA TGTGCCAGCAGTGGGGGACAGGGAACAGATACGCAGTATTTT. It codes for CASSGGQGTDTQYF.

V gene TRBV28 combines with J gene TRBJ2-7; 8 bases line up with TRBD1. V was clipped by 2 bases and J by 2 bases; unmatched bases: 2. The CDR3 has 14 amino acids. Germline V gene data show CDR1 as MDHEN and CDR2 as SYDVKM. The chain's CDR3 is CASSLTDRAYEQYF. For the CDR3, the DNA is TGTGCCAGCAGTTTAACGGACAGGGCCTACGAGCAGTACTTC.

A word on this clone: Other DNA sequences in this sample translate to the same CDR3. The chain recombines TRBV19 with TRBJ1-6; the match to TRBD1 covers 7 bases. The CDR3 runs to 16 residues. V shed 3 bases, J shed 7 bases, and the junction held 9 bases outside the gene matches. Germline V lookup: CDR1 LNHDA, CDR2 SQIVND (reference sequence). The CDR3: CASSINLGGRNSPLHF. CDR3 nucleotide sequence: TGTGCCAGTAGTATCAATTTAGGGGGCCGGAATTCACCCCTCCACTTT.

This chain joins TRBV5-1 and TRBJ1-1; D gene unclear. Trimming removed 0 bases from V and 0 bases from J, with 9 bases in between. CDR3 length equals 15 residues. Germline assignment: CDR1 SGHRS and CDR2 YFSETQ. This chain's CDR3 is CASSLAPVMNTEAFF. Written as DNA, the CDR3 is TGCGCCAGCAGCTTGGCGCCAGTCATGAACACTGAAGCTTTCTTT.

The rearrangement links TRBV28 to TRBJ1-5; possible D gene TRBD1, 6 bases. V lost 0 bases and J lost 8, with 11 bases in between. Looked up from germline, CDR1 is MDHEN and CDR2 is SYDVKM. CDR3 length: 14 residues. CDR3 in DNA: TGTGCCAGCAGTTTATGGGGGGCGAGGGAGCCCCAGCATTTT. This encodes CASSLWGAREPQHF.

The chain recombines TRBV11-1 with TRBJ2-1, with 10 positions matching TRBD2. Per germline, CDR1 SGHAT and CDR2 FQDESV (reference sequence). The CDR3 length is 17 residues. V gave up 3 bases and J gave up 5 bases; unmatched junction bases: 10. The DNA of the CDR3 is TGTGCCAGCAGCTTCTTTGCAGGGACTAGCGTACACAATGAGCAGTTCTTC. This gives the protein CASSFFAGTSVHNEQFF.

The chain is built from TRBV4-1 and TRBJ2-7, with a weak D call TRBD1 (5 bases). V was cut by 0 bases and J by 2 bases, with 11 bases left in between. The CDR3 covers 15 residues. CDR1 and CDR2 from the germline V gene are MGHRA and YSYEKL. CDR3 DNA sequence: TGCGCCAGCAGCCAAGAAGAAACAGGACCCTACGAGCAGTACTTC. Amino acids: CASSQEETGPYEQYF.

The chain is built from TRBV5-1 and TRBJ2-7, with D possibly being TRBD1 (5 bases). The length of the CDR3 is 12 residues. The germline gives CDR1 SGHRS, CDR2 YFSETQ. With 4 bases removed from V and 4 bases from J, the gap between germline ends came to 9 bases. CDR3 in amino acids: CASSPQGYEQYF. As DNA, the CDR3 is TGCGCCAGCAGCCCGCAGGGTTACGAGCAGTACTTC.

V is TRBV4-1 and J is TRBJ1-3; D is possibly TRBD1 (5 bases). V lost 0 bases and J 0 bases, leaving 15 bases between the germline ends. The CDR3 is 18 amino acids. CDR1 is MGHRA and CDR2 is YSYEKL in the germline V gene. The CDR3 nucleotides read TGCGCCAGCAGCCAAGACGGGGGGGGTCTTTACTCTGGAAACACCATATATTTT. Protein product: CASSQDGGGLYSGNTIYF.

The chain links TRBV5-6 to TRBJ2-7, with D possibly being TRBD1 (6 bases). Trimming removed 0 bases at V and 2 bases at J, with 12 bases between. Looked up from germline, CDR1 is SGHDT and CDR2 is YYEEEE. The CDR3 consists of 15 residues. The CDR3 spells CASSLAEQGAYEQYF. The DNA of the CDR3 is TGTGCCAGCAGCTTGGCCGAACAGGGCGCCTACGAGCAGTACTTC.

This sequence joins TRBV30 and TRBJ1-6, with unresolved D. The CDR3 sequence is 13 residues long. Per germline, CDR1 GTSNPN and CDR2 SVGIG (reference sequence). The ends were cut back, 3 bases at V and 12 bases at J, with 15 bases in the middle. The CDR3 DNA follows: TGTGCCTGGAGGTTCCTGCAAAACTTACCCCTCCACTTT. Its protein is CAWRFLQNLPLHF.

The rearrangement joins TRBV7-2 to TRBJ1-2; D perhaps matches TRBD1 (5 bases). V was cut by 6 bases and J by 0 bases, with 14 bases left in between. The CDR3 covers 15 residues. Germline lookup yields CDR1 SGHTA and CDR2 FQGNSA. In nucleotides, the CDR3 is TGTGCCAGCAGTTCGGGGGGACTTTCTAACTATGGCTACACCTTC. This gives the protein CASSSGGLSNYGYTF.

The V and J genes are TRBV4-1 and TRBJ2-3; the D is unclear. Germline V gives CDR1 MGHRA, CDR2 YSYEKL. V lost 4 bases to trimming and J lost 0 bases, with 11 bases between them. The length of the CDR3 is 15 residues. CDR3 in amino acids: CASSPSEASTDTQYF. The CDR3 coding sequence is TGCGCCAGCAGCCCCTCCGAAGCTAGCACAGATACGCAGTATTTT.

Note on this clone: The sample carries other DNA sequences with the same CDR3. This chain links TRBV7-9 with TRBJ1-2; perhaps TRBD1 as D (5 bases). Germline-derived CDR1 and CDR2 are SEHNR and FQNEAQ (reference sequence). V was trimmed by 6 bases and J by 2 bases, leaving 10 bases between them. The CDR3 sequence is 13 residues long. CDR3 region: CASSRRENYGYTF. The CDR3 bases are TGTGCCAGCAGTCGCAGGGAAAACTATGGCTACACCTTC.

This sequence joins TRBV30 and TRBJ2-5; D is uncertain. Germline CDR1 GTSNPN, CDR2 SVGIG (reference sequence). The CDR3 runs to 13 residues. The ends were cut back, 3 bases at V and 1 base at J, with 9 bases in the middle. The CDR3 here is CAWSLELQETQYF. The CDR3 nucleotides are TGTGCCTGGAGCCTGGAGCTCCAAGAGACCCAGTACTTC.

The gene calls are TRBV28 and TRBJ2-5; D possibly corresponds to TRBD1 (5 bases). V was pared by 6 bases and J by 5 bases, with 22 bases between. Per germline, CDR1 MDHEN and CDR2 SYDVKM. This CDR3 has 16 amino acids. The CDR3: CASSPWATAQGETQYF. DNA for the CDR3: TGTGCCAGCAGCCCTTGGGCGACAGCTCAAGGGGAGACCCAGTACTTC. The entire variable domain, with the rest obtained from reference TRBV28 and TRBJ2-5, is as follows: DVKVTQSSRYLVKRTGEKVFLECVQDMDHENMFWYRQDPGLGLRLIYFSYDVKMKEKGDIPEGYSVSREKKERFSLILESASTNQTSMYLCASSPWATAQGETQYFGPGTRLLVL.

This chain connects TRBV7-9 to TRBJ2-7; D might be TRBD2 (5 bases). The length of the CDR3 is 15 residues. V was pared by 1 base and J by 2 bases, with 12 bases between. Germline V CDR1 and CDR2: SEHNR, FQNEAQ (reference sequence). This CDR3 is CASSLESRGTYEQYF. CDR3 sequence (DNA): TGTGCCAGCAGCTTAGAATCGAGAGGGACCTACGAGCAGTACTTC.

The chain couples TRBV5-4 to TRBJ1-4; 9 nucleotides agree with TRBD1. Germline values: CDR1 SGHNT, CDR2 YYREEE (reference sequence). V was clipped by 2 bases and J by 7 bases; unmatched bases: 9. This CDR3 spans 16 amino acids. In DNA, the CDR3 is TGTGCCAGCAGCTTAGCCCCCGGGACAGGGACTGAAAAACTGTTTTTT. Its translation: CASSLAPGTGTEKLFF.

The chain couples TRBV28 to TRBJ1-2; D perhaps matches TRBD1 (6 bases). The V gene's germline CDR1 is MDHEN and CDR2 SYDVKM. Trimming took off 10 bases at V and 4 bases at J, with 16 bases between the two ends. The CDR3 is made up of 13 amino acids. The CDR3 sequence is CAISFGQTYGYTF. The CDR3, as DNA: TGTGCCATATCCTTTGGACAGACCTATGGCTACACCTTC.

V is TRBV20-1 and J is TRBJ2-7, with a possible D match to TRBD2 (5 bases). The CDR3 has 11 amino acids. Trimming pared 3 bases from V and 5 bases from J, leaving 8 bases between. Germline values: CDR1 DFQATT, CDR2 SNEGSKA (reference sequence). CDR3 region: CSASSDDEQYF. In nucleotides, the CDR3 is TGCAGTGCTAGTAGCGACGACGAGCAGTACTTC.

V usage is TRBV11-1 and J usage is TRBJ2-3; weak D call: TRBD2 (5 bases). Trimming stripped 3 bases from V and 4 bases from J, with 14 bases between. The germline gives CDR1 SGHAT, CDR2 FQDESV (reference sequence). This CDR3 has 15 residues. The CDR3 is CASSFGLAVADTQYF. The CDR3 nucleotides are TGTGCCAGCAGCTTCGGGCTAGCTGTGGCAGATACGCAGTATTTT.

The V and J genes are TRBV5-1 and TRBJ2-3; possibly TRBD2 for D (6 bases). The length of the CDR3 is 16 residues. CDR1 is SGHRS, CDR2 YFSETQ, per germline. V was shortened by 1 base and J by 0 bases, with 12 bases between the two germline ends. CDR3 residues: CASSLLGGTSTDTQYF. DNA for the CDR3: TGCGCCAGCAGCTTGTTGGGGGGAACTAGCACAGATACGCAGTATTTT. Looking up the rest from reference TRBV5-1 and TRBJ2-3 gives the full variable domain: KAGVTQTPRYLIKTRGQQVTLSCSPISGHRSVSWYQQTPGQGLQFLFEYFSETQRNKGNFPGRFSGRQFSNSRSEMNVSTLELGDSALYLCASSLLGGTSTDTQYFGPGTRLTVL.

The J gene is TRBJ2-2, the V gene TRBV6-5; 10 nucleotides line up with TRBD1. Trimming cost V 4 bases and J 4 bases; bases outside gene matches: 6. The germline gives CDR1 MNHEY, CDR2 SVGAGI. This CDR3 has 16 amino acids. The CDR3 spells CASSSPWTGGTGELFF. CDR3 nucleotides: TGTGCCAGCAGTTCCCCATGGACAGGGGGCACCGGGGAGCTGTTTTTT.

The J gene is TRBJ2-2, the V gene TRBV7-9; the match to TRBD1 covers 7 bases. The germline CDR1 and CDR2 sequences are SEHNR and FQNEAQ (reference sequence). The junction had 4 bases not matched to a gene; V was cut back by 2 bases and J by 4 bases. The CDR3 sequence is 15 residues long. CDR3 protein: CASSLRQGGTGELFF. CDR3 in DNA: TGTGCCAGCAGCTTACGACAGGGCGGCACCGGGGAGCTGTTTTTT.

This sequence joins TRBV7-2 and TRBJ2-7, with D possibly being TRBD2 (6 bases). The CDR3 is made up of 13 amino acids. CDR1 is SGHTA, CDR2 FQGNSA, per germline. Trimming pared 5 bases from V and 8 bases from J, leaving 16 bases between. CDR3 region: CASSPAPEGQQYF. CDR3 nucleotide sequence: TGTGCCAGCAGCCCCGCCCCGGAGGGCCAGCAGTACTTC.

The rearrangement joins TRBV28 to TRBJ1-2, with D unclear. V was clipped by 5 bases and J by 4 bases, with 11 bases between them. The CDR3 extends over 13 amino acids. Germline V CDR1 and CDR2: MDHEN, SYDVKM. CDR3 sequence (DNA): TGTGCCAGCAGTCCGCGGTCTTCCTATGGCTACACCTTC. This gives the protein CASSPRSSYGYTF.